The 19 T cell receptor beta chains reported below all come from one sample, sequenced in a study of cytomegalovirus exposure and HLA in healthy donors. Vbeta (60) and Jbeta (13) primers were used in the PCR. Profiling relied on immunoSEQ multiplex PCR, and the TCRdb table lists in-frame clones only, not all of them. The sample gives 150,000 to 200,000 clones, about 76% of which show up once; roughly 1.5% is in the top ten. The sequenced material came from PBMCs. The receptors come from a woman in her forties or fifties in good health and CMV-seronegative.

The chain links TRBV7-2 to TRBJ2-7; TRBD1 is a possible D gene (5 bases). Trimming removed 1 base from V and 2 bases from J, with 9 bases in between. Germline V lookup: CDR1 SGHTA, CDR2 FQGNSA. This CDR3 spans 14 amino acids. CDR3: CASSLELGPYEQYF. In DNA, the CDR3 is TGTGCCAGCAGCTTAGAGTTGGGGCCCTACGAGCAGTACTTC. Full variable domain (remainder filled in from reference TRBV7-2 and TRBJ2-7): GAGVSQSPSNKVTEKGKDVELRCDPISGHTALYWYRQSLGQGLEFLIYFQGNSAPDKSGLPSDRFSAERTGGSVSTLTIQRTQQEDSAVYLCASSLELGPYEQYFGPGTRLTVT.

This clone appeared once. V gene TRBV7-2 combines with J gene TRBJ2-3, with D perhaps TRBD2 (5 bases). The CDR3 is made up of 15 amino acids. Trimming took off 5 bases at V and 3 bases at J, with 15 bases between the two ends. Per germline, CDR1 SGHTA and CDR2 FQGNSA. CDR3 bases: TGTGCCAGCAGCCCCGCCCGGGGTAGAACAGATACGCAGTATTTT. As protein: CASSPARGRTDTQYF.

V gene TRBV7-2 combines with J gene TRBJ1-5; 9 positions match TRBD1. Germline V gives CDR1 SGHTA, CDR2 FQGNSA. This CDR3 has 15 amino acids. After removal of 1 base from V and 6 bases from J, the junction contained 4 bases not matched to a gene. The chain's CDR3 is CASSLGGQGSQPQHF. The CDR3 DNA sequence: TGTGCCAGCAGCTTAGGGGGACAGGGAAGTCAGCCCCAGCATTTT.

The genes are TRBV6-6 and TRBJ1-2, with D possibly being TRBD1 (5 bases). The V end lost 6 bases, the J end lost 8 bases, and 22 bases lay between the germline ends. Germline-derived CDR1 and CDR2 are MNHNY and SVGAGI (reference sequence). The CDR3 has 15 residues. CDR3 protein: CASSSLGGAGVGYTF. CDR3 sequence (DNA): TGTGCCAGCAGCTCCCTCGGAGGGGCGGGGGTAGGCTACACCTTC.

V is TRBV7-9 and J is TRBJ1-1, with a possible D match to TRBD1 (5 bases). CDR3 length: 13 amino acids. CDR1 is SEHNR, CDR2 FQNEAQ, per germline (reference sequence). Trimming shortened V by 4 bases and J by 7 bases, and 13 bases separated the two germline ends. CDR3 region: CASSSYRQLEAFF. The CDR3, as DNA: TGTGCCAGCAGCTCGTACAGACAGCTTGAAGCTTTCTTT.

The gene calls are TRBV5-1 and TRBJ2-7, with 7 bases lining up with TRBD1. Germline CDR1 and CDR2: SGHRS and YFSETQ. The CDR3 is 14 residues long. V lost 4 bases to trimming and J lost 2 bases; unmatched junction nucleotides: 6. The CDR3 DNA is TGCGCCAGCAGCCCAACAGGGGTTGCCTACGAGCAGTACTTC. Its translation is CASSPTGVAYEQYF.

This clone was counted once. Other DNA sequences of this sample code for an identical CDR3. The chain combines TRBV6-1 with TRBJ1-2; D gene uncertain. The V end was cut by 1 base, the J end by 2 bases, with 5 bases between. Looked up from germline, CDR1 is MNHNS and CDR2 is SASEGT. There are 13 residues in the CDR3. The CDR3 DNA reads as TGTGCCAGCAGTGAAGAGCGGAACTATGGCTACACCTTC. Translation gives CASSEERNYGYTF.

The rearrangement uses TRBV4-2 and TRBJ2-7, with 10 positions matching TRBD1. The germline V gene encodes CDR1 LGHNA and CDR2 YNFKEQ. J was trimmed by 3 bases and V by 1 base; bases with no gene match: 6. The CDR3 loop spans 16 amino acids. The CDR3 bases are TGTGCCAGCAGCCAAGCTTCGACAGGGGGCCACTACGAGCAGTACTTC. Translated, it gives CASSQASTGGHYEQYF.

The chain recombines TRBV5-4 with TRBJ2-3, with no clear D. V lost 4 bases to trimming and J lost 8 bases, with 14 bases between them. CDR1 is SGHNT, CDR2 YYREEE, per germline (reference sequence). The CDR3 sequence is 13 residues long. The CDR3 nucleotides read TGTGCCAGCAGCCGAGCGCTCCCGTCTACGCAGTATTTT. Its translation: CASSRALPSTQYF.

This chain links TRBV5-1 with TRBJ2-2; D call uncertain. CDR1 is SGHRS and CDR2 is YFSETQ in the germline V gene. The CDR3 runs 14 residues. V lost 6 bases to trimming and J lost 2 bases, with 11 bases between them. CDR3 in DNA: TGCGCCAGCACCAGGCACAGAAACACCGGGGAGCTGTTTTTT. Protein product: CASTRHRNTGELFF.

The chain joins TRBV4-3 to TRBJ2-1; 10 positions match TRBD2. The V and J ends lost 1 base and 9 bases, in that order; junction bases with no gene match: 12. The CDR3 covers 17 residues. The germline V gene encodes CDR1 LGHNA and CDR2 YSLEER. CDR3 nucleotide sequence: TGCGCCAGCAGCCAAGGTGATAGCGGGAGGACCCCACCTGAGCAGTTCTTC. It translates to CASSQGDSGRTPPEQFF.

The count of this clone is one. This chain links TRBV7-2 with TRBJ2-5; TRBD2 might be the D (5 bases). V lost 5 bases and J 1 base, leaving 14 bases between the germline ends. The CDR3 has 15 amino acids. The germline V gene has CDR1 SGHTA and CDR2 FQGNSA. The CDR3 nucleotides read TGTGCCAGCAGCCACTCTCTCAGCGGCCAAGAGACCCAGTACTTC. This gives the protein CASSHSLSGQETQYF.

The V call is TRBV7-9, the J call TRBJ2-2; 7 bases line up with TRBD1. Germline V gene sequence: CDR1 SEHNR, CDR2 FQNEAQ (reference sequence). Trimming took 1 base from V and 7 from J; bases not matched to a gene: 15. CDR3 length equals 18 residues. The DNA of the CDR3 is TGTGCCAGCAGCTTAGGCTACAGGGGCCAGACTACTAACGGGGAGCTGTTTTTT. Translated: CASSLGYRGQTTNGELFF.

The rearrangement links TRBV4-2 to TRBJ1-5; TRBD1 aligns across 7 bases. The CDR3 is 14 amino acids. Germline V lookup: CDR1 LGHNA, CDR2 YNFKEQ. V trimming: 2 bases; J trimming: 5 bases; junction bases outside the gene matches: 3. The CDR3 loop reads CASSQQGVDQPQHF. The CDR3, as DNA: TGTGCCAGCAGCCAACAGGGGGTGGATCAGCCCCAGCATTTT.

This chain's CDR3 is CASSGGRGGWNTEAFF. The CDR3 nucleotides read TGTGCCAGTAGCGGTGGCCGGGGGGGCTGGAACACTGAAGCTTTCTTT. The rearrangement links TRBV19 to TRBJ1-1; tentatively, D is TRBD1 (6 bases). Per germline, CDR1 LNHDA and CDR2 SQIVND (reference sequence). The V end lost 6 bases, the J end lost 1 base, and 18 bases lay between the germline ends. This CDR3 has 16 amino acids.

This clone appeared once. The chain is built from TRBV18 and TRBJ1-5; D gene ambiguous. The V end was cut by 5 bases, the J end by 7 bases, with 15 bases between. In germline, CDR1 is KGHSH, CDR2 LQKENI. The CDR3 length is 14 residues. The CDR3 coding sequence is TGTGCCAGCTCATCTACGGGGATCAAGCAGCCCCAGCATTTT. It codes for CASSSTGIKQPQHF.

V usage is TRBV5-1 and J usage is TRBJ1-2, with TRBD1 as a possible D gene (6 bases). V was trimmed by 4 bases and J by 5 bases, leaving 9 bases between them. The CDR3 has 12 residues. Germline CDR1 SGHRS, CDR2 YFSETQ. The CDR3 region has the DNA TGCGCCAGCAGCGGGCAGGGGTATGGCTACACCTTC. This codes for CASSGQGYGYTF.

In its sample, this clone was seen once. This chain's CDR3 is CASSLGTVTLYGTEAFF. The CDR3 DNA follows: TGTGCCAGCAGCTTAGGGACAGTCACCCTCTACGGCACTGAAGCTTTCTTT. The V call is TRBV7-9, the J call TRBJ1-1, with D perhaps TRBD1 (6 bases). Germline V CDR1 and CDR2: SEHNR, FQNEAQ (reference sequence). V lost 1 base and J 4 bases, leaving 19 bases between the germline ends. The CDR3 totals 17 residues.

V gene TRBV5-4 combines with J gene TRBJ2-2, with 7 nucleotides matching TRBD1. CDR1 and CDR2 (germline): SGHNT, YYREEE (reference sequence). The CDR3 runs to 17 residues. Trimming took 4 bases from V and 4 from J; bases not matched to a gene: 13. CDR3 sequence reads: CASSPPGQGVITGELFF. The CDR3 nucleotides are TGTGCCAGCAGCCCCCCGGGGCAGGGGGTTATCACCGGGGAGCTGTTTTTT.